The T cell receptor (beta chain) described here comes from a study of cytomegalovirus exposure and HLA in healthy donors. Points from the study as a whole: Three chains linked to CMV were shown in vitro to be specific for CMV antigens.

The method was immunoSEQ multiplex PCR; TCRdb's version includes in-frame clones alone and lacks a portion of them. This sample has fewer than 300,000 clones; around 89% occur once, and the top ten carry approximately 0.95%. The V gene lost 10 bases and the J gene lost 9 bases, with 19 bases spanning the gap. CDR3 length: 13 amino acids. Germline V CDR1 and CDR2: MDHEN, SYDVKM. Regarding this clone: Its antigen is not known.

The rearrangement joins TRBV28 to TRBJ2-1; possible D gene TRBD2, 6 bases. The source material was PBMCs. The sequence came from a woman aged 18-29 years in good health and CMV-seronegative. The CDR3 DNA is TGTGCCATTCAGGAGGGAGGCCGAGGTGAGCAGTTCTTC. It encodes CAIQEGGRGEQFF.